Many counts were recorded for the clone carrying this T cell receptor beta chain. Authors of the study amplified TCR beta CDR3 regions from RNA transcripts. The HTBI primer set was used in a first-round RT-PCR of the TCR CDR3. TCRdb redid the calling of the multiplex PCR reads with MiXCR, one entry per CDR3 protein. This sample has over 500,000 distinct CDR3 sequences, with 12% to 15% found just once. Germline CDR1 is DFQATT and CDR2 is SNEGSKA (reference sequence). Deletions cut 2 bases from V and 3 bases from J, with 6 bases between. The CDR3 runs 12 residues. These data originate in a study of T cells in Graves' hyperthyroidism and ophthalmopathy. Study-wide context: Prior to any treatment, at the point of initial diagnosis, peripheral blood was collected.

V usage is TRBV20-1 and J usage is TRBJ2-3; no reliable D call. The receptor comes from a woman aged 40 to 50 with Graves' hyperthyroidism. Sequencing used blood. The CDR3 sequence: CSARLQTDTQYF. CDR3 nucleotides: TGCAGTGCTAGACTCCAGACAGATACGCAGTATTTT.